This T cell receptor beta chain stems from a study of T cell responses to AZD1222 COVID-19 vaccine. Across the whole study: Both about-4-week and about-12-week second-dose recipients were combined.

As for this clone: Its antigen remains unknown.

TCRdb's copy holds only in-frame clones and misses some; the assay was immunoSEQ multiplex PCR. The sample shows around 90,000 clones, about 86% of them seen only once. General study findings and limits: Among spike-specific TCRs, nearly half reportedly target unmutated variant regions. Spike-specific TCR breadth and depth both grew after two AZD1222 doses. Baseline seropositives among AZD1222 recipients totaled only five or six.

Looked up from germline, CDR1 is SGHNT and CDR2 is YYREEE (reference sequence). This CDR3 is 16 amino acids long. V was pared by 3 bases and J by 2 bases, with 4 bases of the junction left unmatched. This chain joins TRBV5-4 and TRBJ1-6, with 8 bases identical to TRBD1. The TCR sequence derives from an adult in good health. The specimen comprised peripheral blood, sampled on day 0 of AZD1222 vaccination. CDR3: CASSSLGQAYNSPLHF. The CDR3 DNA reads TGTGCCAGCAGCTCTTTGGGACAGGCCTATAATTCACCCCTCCACTTT.